Detailed here is one T cell receptor (beta chain). The data derive from a study of T cells expressing NK-cell markers. TCRdb reprocessed the 5' RACE reads and keeps a single row for each CDR3 protein, giving no DNA. This sample contains roughly 280,000 distinct CDR3 sequences. This CDR3 is built from 17 residues. The germline V gene encodes CDR1 LGHNA and CDR2 YNFKEQ. This clonotype originated in a young man in good health. The sequencing sample was made of blood T cells: a sorted CD56 or NKG2C T cell subset, CD4+ or CD8+ T cells, or bulk PBMC T cells (not recorded which). The J gene is TRBJ2-7, the V gene TRBV4-2; checking the TCRdb D call of TRBD2 is not possible without DNA. The CDR3 loop is CASSQGGVGAVVYEQYF.